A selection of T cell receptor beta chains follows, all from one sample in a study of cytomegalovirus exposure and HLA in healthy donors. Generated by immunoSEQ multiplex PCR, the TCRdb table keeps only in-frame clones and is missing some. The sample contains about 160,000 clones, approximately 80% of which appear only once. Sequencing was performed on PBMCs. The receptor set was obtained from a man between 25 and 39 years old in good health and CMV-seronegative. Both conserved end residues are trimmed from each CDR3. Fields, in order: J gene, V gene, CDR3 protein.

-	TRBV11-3	ASSRRSGPSYEQY
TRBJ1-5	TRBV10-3	AISESGAEGNQPQH
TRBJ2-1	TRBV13	ASSRFIGGEFHNEQF
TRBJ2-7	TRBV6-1	ASSVTRGSLYEQY
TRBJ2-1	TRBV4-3	ASSQATQTTQF
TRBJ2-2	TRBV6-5	ASSFRATSAGELF
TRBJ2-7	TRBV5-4	ASSFQGEQY
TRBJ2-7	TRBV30	AWSQGTGAYEQY
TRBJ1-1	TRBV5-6	ASSLRGQGPWNTEAF
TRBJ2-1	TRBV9	ASSVGFSNEQF
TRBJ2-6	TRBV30	AWRSLLMTGYSSGANVLT
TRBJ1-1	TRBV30	AWRVYATEAF
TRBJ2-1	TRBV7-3	ASIQKGTGDNNEQF
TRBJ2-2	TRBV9	ASSVSLMPGTGGTGELF
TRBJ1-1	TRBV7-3	ASSLMESGGNRAF
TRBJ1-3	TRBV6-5	ASSSVSGNTIY
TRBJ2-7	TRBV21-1	ASSPKDREGLDYEQY
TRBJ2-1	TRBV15	ATSSRDRVIYEQF
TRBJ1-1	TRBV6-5	ASSYRGLDTEAF
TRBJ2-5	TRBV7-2	ASSLWVAGGQETQY
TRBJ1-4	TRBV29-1	SVVYYRQGVEKLF
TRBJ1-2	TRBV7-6	ASSLGGWGKGVYGYT
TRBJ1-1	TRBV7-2	ASSRPQGMNTEAF
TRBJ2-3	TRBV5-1	ASHSWRGDTDTQY
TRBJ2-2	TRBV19	ASRGQVTGELF
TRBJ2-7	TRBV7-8	ASSLGTGWSSYEQY
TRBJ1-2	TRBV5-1	ASSPTVQLHYGYT
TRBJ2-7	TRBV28	ASSFPTRSGEQY
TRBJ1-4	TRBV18	ASSPEVARVHEKLF
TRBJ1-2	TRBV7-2	ASSLGGTSKGYGYT
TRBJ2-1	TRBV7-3	ASSPHLAGPYNEQF
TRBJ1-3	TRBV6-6	ASSYSGGAGNTIY
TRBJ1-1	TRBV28	ASSFIQGAF
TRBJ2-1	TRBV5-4	ASSLRAGGVHEQF
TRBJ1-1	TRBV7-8	ASTPYSVGNTEAF
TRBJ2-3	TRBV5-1	ASSLETSGRVSDTQY
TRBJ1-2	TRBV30	AWSPGSGGYT
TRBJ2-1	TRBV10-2	ASSDPITSGRSSISYNEQF
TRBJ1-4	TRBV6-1	ASSEAYRESEKLF
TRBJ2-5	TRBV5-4	ASSRTGFRETQY
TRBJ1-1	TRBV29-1	SVARGLIRTEAF
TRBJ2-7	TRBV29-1	SGGDEQY
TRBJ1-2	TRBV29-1	SASTGNYGYT
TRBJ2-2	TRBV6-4	ASAPGRNTGELF
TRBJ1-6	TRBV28	ASSPSRGVNSPLH